Listed below are T cell receptor beta chains from one sample, sequenced in a study of regulatory T cells in long-lasting Graves disease. Using its own MiXCR run on the multiplex PCR reads, TCRdb lists one record per CDR3 protein. The sample has a few hundred thousand distinct CDR3 sequences; roughly 25% are singletons. This sample comprised peripheral blood mononuclear cells (PBMCs), obtained when the disease was refractory, from a patient treated with antithyroid drugs. These receptors were taken from a woman in her 40s with Graves disease. Both conserved end residues are part of each CDR3. D genes are given only for firm matches. Some rows have no size entry. The others give once, few or many, or a class for an expanded clone.

J: TRBJ2-4; D: TRBD1; size: .; V: TRBV7-9; CDR3: CASSLRSGGTGGFQYF; DNA: TGTGCCAGCAGCTTACGTTCTGGTGGGACAGGGGGTTTCCAGTACTTC
J: TRBJ2-2; D: .; size: .; V: TRBV20-1; CDR3: CSARDVFQDVTGELFF; DNA: TGCAGTGCTAGAGATGTGTTCCAGGACGTCACCGGGGAGCTGTTTTTT
J: TRBJ2-2; D: TRBD2; size: .; V: TRBV6-1; CDR3: CASSRGGAKTGELFF; DNA: TGTGCCAGCAGTCGGGGGGGGGCGAAGACCGGGGAGCTGTTTTTT
J: TRBJ1-5; D: TRBD1; size: many; V: TRBV2; CDR3: CASRGTVGNQPQHF; DNA: TGTGCCAGCAGAGGGACAGTTGGCAATCAGCCCCAGCATTTT
J: TRBJ2-1; D: .; size: once; V: TRBV18; CDR3: CASSPLIYNEQFF; DNA: TGTGCCAGCTCACCACTGATTTACAATGAGCAGTTCTTC
J: TRBJ2-5; D: TRBD2; size: many; V: TRBV20-1; CDR3: CSASGEAGTQYF; DNA: TGCAGTGCAAGCGGGGAGGCGGGGACCCAGTACTTC
J: TRBJ1-1; D: TRBD1; size: few; V: TRBV30; CDR3: CAWSAPRGLNTEAFF; DNA: TGTGCCTGGAGTGCGCCGAGGGGGCTCAACACTGAAGCTTTCTTT
J: TRBJ2-7; D: TRBD2; size: .; V: TRBV10-3; CDR3: CAIRETSVSSYEQYF; DNA: TGTGCCATCAGAGAGACTAGCGTCAGCTCCTACGAGCAGTACTTC
J: TRBJ2-6; D: .; size: many; V: TRBV28; CDR3: CASSFFSGANVLTF; DNA: TGTGCCAGCAGCTTTTTCTCTGGGGCCAACGTCCTGACTTTC
J: TRBJ1-1; D: .; size: many; V: TRBV19; CDR3: CASSLTGRVNTEAFF; DNA: TGTGCCAGTAGTTTGACAGGCCGGGTGAACACTGAAGCTTTCTTT
J: TRBJ2-5; D: .; size: many; V: TRBV20-1; CDR3: CSARGRQETQYF; DNA: TGCAGTGCTAGAGGGAGGCAAGAGACCCAGTACTTC
J: TRBJ1-2; D: .; size: many; V: TRBV29-1; CDR3: CSVFIGLGYTF; DNA: TGCAGCGTGTTCATTGGTTTGGGCTACACCTTC
J: TRBJ2-7; D: TRBD2; size: many; V: TRBV11-2; CDR3: CASSYGTNYEQYF; DNA: TGTGCCAGCAGCTACGGGACTAACTACGAGCAGTACTTC
J: TRBJ2-7; D: .; size: .; V: TRBV20-1; CDR3: CSARTPGTEQYF; DNA: TGCAGTGCTAGAACCCCGGGGACCGAGCAGTACTTC
J: TRBJ1-4; D: TRBD1; size: many; V: TRBV28; CDR3: CASSLRTGNEKLFF; DNA: TGTGCCAGCAGTTTACGGACAGGGAACGAAAAACTGTTTTTT
J: TRBJ1-4; D: .; size: .; V: TRBV6-5; CDR3: CASSFKFPYREKLFF; DNA: TGTGCCAGCAGTTTTAAATTCCCATACAGGGAAAAACTGTTTTTT
J: TRBJ2-7; D: .; size: few; V: TRBV20-1; CDR3: CSAGVIFDEQYF; DNA: TGCAGTGCTGGCGTTATTTTCGACGAGCAGTACTTC
J: TRBJ1-2; D: .; size: .; V: TRBV7-9; CDR3: CASSLESGTNYGYTF; DNA: TGTGCCAGCAGCTTAGAGAGCGGGACTAACTATGGCTACACCTTC
J: TRBJ1-6; D: TRBD1; size: few; V: TRBV27; CDR3: CASSYRGNSPLHF; DNA: TGTGCCAGCAGCTACAGGGGAAATTCACCCCTCCACTTT
J: TRBJ2-5; D: .; size: few; V: TRBV4-1; CDR3: CASSTRVAQYF; DNA: TGCGCCAGCAGCACCAGGGTTGCCCAGTACTTC
J: TRBJ2-7; D: TRBD2; size: .; V: TRBV20-1; CDR3: CSARGSTSGSNYEQYF; DNA: TGCAGTGCTAGAGGGTCAACTAGCGGGAGCAACTACGAGCAGTACTTC
J: TRBJ2-7; D: .; size: .; V: TRBV6-2/TRBV6-3; CDR3: CASSYSPGSSYEQYF; DNA: TGTGCCAGCAGTTACTCTCCAGGGAGCTCCTACGAGCAGTACTTC
J: TRBJ1-1; D: .; size: .; V: TRBV9; CDR3: CASSLSGSHTEAFF; DNA: TGTGCCAGCAGCTTGAGCGGCTCCCACACTGAAGCTTTCTTT
J: TRBJ2-2; D: TRBD2; size: few; V: TRBV7-2; CDR3: CASSLWTSGRQDGELFF; DNA: TGTGCCAGCAGCTTATGGACTAGCGGGAGACAAGACGGGGAGCTGTTTTTT
J: TRBJ1-1; D: TRBD1; size: few; V: TRBV6-1; CDR3: CASREPQWTGPNTEAFF; DNA: TGTGCCAGCAGGGAACCCCAGTGGACAGGGCCGAACACTGAAGCTTTCTTT
J: TRBJ2-7; D: .; size: few; V: TRBV20-1; CDR3: CSANPGADYEQYF; DNA: TGCAGTGCTAATCCGGGAGCGGACTACGAGCAGTACTTC
J: TRBJ2-5; D: .; size: .; V: TRBV5-5; CDR3: CASSQGAQRHETQYF; DNA: TGTGCCAGCAGCCAAGGAGCCCAGCGGCATGAGACCCAGTACTTC
J: TRBJ2-2; D: .; size: .; V: TRBV6-4; CDR3: CASSDEGGNTGELFF; DNA: TGTGCCAGCAGTGACGAGGGAGGGAACACCGGGGAGCTGTTTTTT
J: TRBJ1-5; D: .; size: once; V: TRBV2; CDR3: CASRRLGLNQPRHF; DNA: TGTGCCAGCAGGAGACTTGGCCTCAATCAGCCCCGGCATTTT
J: TRBJ2-7; D: .; size: .; V: TRBV6-4; CDR3: CASSVQGFTSYEQYF; DNA: TGTGCCAGCAGCGTACAGGGATTTACATCCTACGAGCAGTACTTC
J: TRBJ2-7; D: .; size: many; V: TRBV5-5; CDR3: CASSLTGHSYEQYF; DNA: TGTGCCAGCAGCTTGACAGGGCACTCCTACGAGCAGTACTTC
J: TRBJ2-2; D: TRBD2; size: many; V: TRBV11-2; CDR3: CASSLVRTSGTGELFF; DNA: TGTGCCAGCAGCTTAGTGAGGACTAGCGGCACCGGGGAGCTGTTTTTT
J: TRBJ1-5; D: .; size: few; V: TRBV5-6; CDR3: CASSPRGTNQPQHF; DNA: TGTGCCAGCAGCCCTCGGGGCACCAATCAGCCCCAGCATTTT
J: TRBJ1-2; D: TRBD1; size: .; V: TRBV28; CDR3: CASRGTGLGYTF; DNA: TGTGCCAGCAGAGGGACAGGGCTCGGCTACACCTTC
J: TRBJ2-2; D: TRBD1; size: .; V: TRBV6-1; CDR3: CASSPPGQGNTGELFF; DNA: TGTGCCAGCAGTCCCCCTGGACAGGGGAACACCGGGGAGCTGTTTTTT
J: TRBJ2-7; D: TRBD2; size: .; V: TRBV7-6; CDR3: CASSPLGLAVEQYF; DNA: TGTGCCAGCAGCCCGCTCGGACTAGCCGTCGAGCAGTACTTC
J: TRBJ1-5; D: .; size: .; V: TRBV20-1; CDR3: CSAPRWGVGGNQPQHF; DNA: TGCAGTGCTCCCCGTTGGGGGGTTGGAGGCAATCAGCCCCAGCATTTT
J: TRBJ1-6; D: TRBD1; size: many; V: TRBV28; CDR3: CASRARGRLNSPLHF; DNA: TGTGCCAGCAGGGCCAGGGGGCGCCTTAATTCACCCCTCCACTTT
J: TRBJ2-7; D: TRBD1; size: many; V: TRBV27; CDR3: CASRTSGTGSYEQYF; DNA: TGTGCCAGCAGGACCTCCGGGACAGGGTCTTACGAGCAGTACTTC
J: TRBJ1-3; D: .; size: many; V: TRBV7-8; CDR3: CASSLLGNTIYF; DNA: TGTGCCAGCAGCTTGTTGGGAAACACCATATATTTT
J: TRBJ1-1; D: .; size: .; V: TRBV13; CDR3: CASSLVGRGPSTEAFF; DNA: TGTGCCAGCAGCTTAGTAGGCCGGGGCCCTAGCACTGAAGCTTTCTTT
J: TRBJ1-1; D: .; size: few; V: TRBV7-6; CDR3: CASSRAVPEAFF; DNA: TGTGCCAGCAGCCGGGCGGTACCTGAAGCTTTCTTT
J: TRBJ1-5; D: .; size: many; V: TRBV19; CDR3: CASSIREDQPQHF; DNA: TGTGCCAGTAGTATCAGGGAGGACCAGCCCCAGCATTTT
J: TRBJ1-1; D: .; size: many; V: TRBV28; CDR3: CASSSPVPALAEAFF; DNA: TGTGCCAGCAGTTCCCCGGTGCCCGCTCTGGCTGAAGCTTTCTTT
J: TRBJ2-2; D: TRBD1; size: .; V: TRBV5-6; CDR3: CASSIIDRGDLWNTGELFF; DNA: TGTGCCAGCAGCATCATTGACAGGGGAGATTTGTGGAACACCGGGGAGCTGTTTTTT
J: TRBJ2-5; D: .; size: many; V: TRBV24-1; CDR3: CATSADDRETQYF; DNA: TGTGCCACCAGTGCTGACGATAGGGAGACCCAGTACTTC
J: TRBJ1-2; D: .; size: many; V: TRBV27; CDR3: CASSPGTDYGYTF; DNA: TGTGCCAGCAGTCCCGGGACGGACTATGGCTACACCTTC
J: TRBJ1-4; D: TRBD1; size: many; V: TRBV28; CDR3: CASSRQGVEKLFF; DNA: TGTGCCAGCAGTAGACAGGGAGTTGAAAAACTGTTTTTT
J: TRBJ1-1; D: .; size: many; V: TRBV12-3/TRBV12-4; CDR3: CASNLRGIGGRWTEAFF; DNA: TGTGCCAGCAACCTAAGAGGGATCGGGGGGCGCTGGACTGAAGCTTTCTTT
J: TRBJ2-1; D: .; size: .; V: TRBV14; CDR3: CASSQRGRIRDEQFF; DNA: TGTGCCAGCAGCCAACGGGGGCGCATTAGGGATGAGCAGTTCTTC
J: TRBJ2-7; D: TRBD2; size: .; V: TRBV5-4; CDR3: CASRGELAVSYEQYF; DNA: TGTGCCAGCAGGGGGGAACTAGCGGTCTCCTACGAGCAGTACTTC
J: TRBJ2-5; D: .; size: .; V: TRBV28; CDR3: CASSPDSGTETQYF; DNA: TGTGCCAGCAGCCCCGATTCCGGGACAGAGACCCAGTACTTC
J: TRBJ2-4; D: .; size: .; V: TRBV6-1; CDR3: CASRGGREVAKNIQYF; DNA: TGTGCCAGCAGGGGGGGGCGGGAAGTAGCCAAAAACATTCAGTACTTC
J: TRBJ2-7; D: TRBD2; size: .; V: TRBV7-2; CDR3: CASSTFAGGFYEQYF; DNA: TGTGCCAGCAGCACCTTTGCGGGAGGGTTTTACGAGCAGTACTTC
J: TRBJ2-5; D: .; size: few; V: TRBV5-1; CDR3: CASSLTFRGLGEETQYF; DNA: TGCGCCAGCAGCTTGACCTTTAGGGGACTCGGGGAGGAGACCCAGTACTTC
J: TRBJ1-3; D: .; size: many; V: TRBV11-2; CDR3: CASSLRHSSGNTIYF; DNA: TGTGCCAGCAGCTTAAGACACAGCTCTGGAAACACCATATATTTT
J: TRBJ2-2; D: TRBD2; size: many; V: TRBV27; CDR3: CASSLRLAGHTGELFF; DNA: TGTGCCAGCAGTCTCCGCCTAGCGGGACACACCGGGGAGCTGTTTTTT
J: TRBJ1-1; D: .; size: many; V: TRBV3-1; CDR3: CASSHGQSQAFF; DNA: TGTGCCAGCAGCCACGGACAGTCCCAAGCTTTCTTT